A selection of T cell receptor beta chains follows, all from one sample in a study of Graves' ophthalmopathy and Graves' hyperthyroidism. TCRdb reprocessed the multiplex PCR reads with MiXCR, giving one entry per CDR3 protein. The sample holds over a million distinct CDR3 sequences, less than 45% seen once. The sequenced sample consisted of peripheral blood or thyroid tissue (not recorded which). The receptor source for this set is an adult man with Graves' hyperthyroidism. Both conserved end residues are part of each CDR3. A D gene is named only where the DNA matches it firmly. Where a row states a size, it is once, few, many or the class of an expanded clone; other rows omit it.

- TRBJ1-2 TRBV12-3/TRBV12-4 - 13 CASSFFSNHGYTF TGTGCCAGCAGTTTCTTCAGTAATCATGGCTACACCTTC
- TRBJ1-5 TRBV7-6 few 15 CASSSSQGPVQPQHF TGTGCCAGCAGCTCCTCGCAGGGACCAGTTCAGCCCCAGCATTTT
- TRBJ1-1 TRBV12-3/TRBV12-4 - 15 CASSLPQVQRPEAFF TGTGCCAGCAGCTTACCTCAGGTCCAGAGACCTGAAGCTTTCTTT
- TRBJ2-7 TRBV10-3 - 13 CAVSEGGSYEQYF TGTGCCGTCAGTGAGGGGGGTTCCTATGAGCAGTACTTC
- TRBJ2-1 TRBV7-9 - 15 CASSLGVSAGNEQFF TGTGCCAGCAGCTTAGGTGTTTCAGCAGGTAATGAGCAGTTCTTC
- TRBJ1-1 TRBV4-3 few 15 CASSQALTVNTEAFF TGCGCCAGCAGCCAAGCTCTGACAGTGAACACTGAAGCTTTCTTT
TRBD2 TRBJ2-7 TRBV25-1 many 13 CASSEAGVREQYF TGTGCCAGCAGTGAGGCGGGAGTACGCGAGCAGTACTTC
- TRBJ1-6 TRBV10-1 - 15 CASKTPGSLNSPLHF TGCGCCAGCAAAACACCGGGGAGTCTTAATTCACCCCTCCACTTT
- TRBJ2-6 TRBV7-9 - 15 CASRRGRSGANVLTF TGTGCCAGCAGACGGGGGCGGTCTGGGGCCAACGTCCTGACTTTC
- TRBJ1-1 TRBV29-1 - 14 CSLVPGDLNTEAFF TGCAGCTTAGTTCCAGGGGACTTGAACACTGAAGCTTTCTTT